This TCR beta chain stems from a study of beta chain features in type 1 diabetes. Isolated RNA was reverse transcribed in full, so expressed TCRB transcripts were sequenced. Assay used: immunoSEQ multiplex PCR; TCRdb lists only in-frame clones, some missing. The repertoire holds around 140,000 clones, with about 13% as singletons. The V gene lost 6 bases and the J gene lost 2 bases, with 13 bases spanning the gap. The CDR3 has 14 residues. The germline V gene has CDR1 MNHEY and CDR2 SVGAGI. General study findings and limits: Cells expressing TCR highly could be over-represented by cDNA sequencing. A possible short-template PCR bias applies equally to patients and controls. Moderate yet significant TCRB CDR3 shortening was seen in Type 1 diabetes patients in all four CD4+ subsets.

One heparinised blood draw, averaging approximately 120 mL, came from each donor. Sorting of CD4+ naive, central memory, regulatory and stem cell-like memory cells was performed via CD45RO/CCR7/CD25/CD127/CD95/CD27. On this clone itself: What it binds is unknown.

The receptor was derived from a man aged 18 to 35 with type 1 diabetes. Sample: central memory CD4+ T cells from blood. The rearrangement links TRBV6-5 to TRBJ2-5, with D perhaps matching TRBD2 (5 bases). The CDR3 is CASSRRTSQETQYF. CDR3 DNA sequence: TGTGCCAGCAGCCGGAGGACTTCACAAGAGACCCAGTACTTC.